One T cell receptor beta chain is described in this entry. Its antigen has not been determined. No base quality information exists; no much larger clone differs at one position. This specimen comes from a study of human T cells and chemical hapten exposure (dated by TCRdb to the early 2020s). Study-wide context: Libraries were pooled for sequencing, and per-sample TCR yields varied mainly because of small differences in library volumes within the pool. In alopecia patients, the study followed how the peripheral blood TCR repertoire changed in vivo over primary and secondary sensitization to diphenylcyclopropenone (DPC), a hapten. For every blood RNA sample, sequencing covered both the TCR alpha and TCR beta chains.

Total RNA was extracted from unfractionated whole blood collected in Tempus Blood RNA tubes. Four to six healthy volunteers were used as TCR sequencing controls and were bled at day 0, 2 weeks and 6 weeks. Here is what the overall study found, with its caveats: No change with DPC sensitization was found in the number of TCRs above 1 in 1000 frequency, and no evidence of global repertoire structure alterations was found. After repeated subsampling, changes were observed in the strength of the expansion versus patch-test correlation and in the threshold at which the correlation became significant.

Including cysteine and phenylalanine, the CDR3 has 16 amino acids. Here the CDR3 DNA is all that survives: 48 bases in frame from base 1. Here V drops 0 bases and J drops 3 bases, and the junction holds 7 bases not matched to any gene. CDR1 SGDLS and CDR2 YYNGEE are derived from the germline V gene. Libraries were made using 5' RACE. The data were produced on an Illumina MiSeq. Library preparation attached unique molecular identifiers to individual cDNA molecules for quantitative, reproducible TCR counting. The published analysis was carried out like this. The median number of TCRs per sample was roughly 94,000, ranging from roughly 23,224 to 690,600. The Decombinator software suite was used to annotate V, J and CDR3 in the TCR reads. To make PS versus PT1 abundance plots, every sample was subsampled to the same number of TCRs (28,000). TCRs were defined as expanded if absent before sensitization and observed at least eight times at the 2-week time point. The raw public reads went through TCRdb reprocessing: fastp at Q25, MiXCR clone calling, in-frame beta chains kept. Rows are unified per CDR3 protein, each entry keeping the most common DNA and genes. The V and J calls here are based on TCRdb, not the publication. The sample table records over 95,000 distinct CDR3 sequences; around a fifth of these occur just once. Jointly, the top ten make up roughly 2.8% of the sample.

The sequence is built from TRBV9 and TRBJ1-2; TRBD1 fits 8 bases in the junction. This sequence was found in a human donor in good health. The sequenced DNA is TGTGCCAGCAGCGTAGGCCGGGACAGGACGCACTATGGCTACACCTTC. It encodes CASSVGRDRTHYGYTF.